This TCR beta chain emerged from a study of blood T cell repertoires in COVID-19. TCRdb's table, derived via immunoSEQ multiplex PCR, lists solely in-frame clones and lacks some. Seen here are about 200,000 clones, 75% to 90% observed once, and the top ten hold about 10%. This clone was seen only a few times. With 0 bases removed from V and 4 bases from J, the gap between germline ends came to 12 bases. The length of the CDR3 is 15 residues. Germline V gene sequence: CDR1 MGHRA, CDR2 YSYEKL. V usage is TRBV4-1 and J usage is TRBJ1-1; D not resolved. The sequencing input was peripheral blood. The clonotype originates from a human donor with active or convalescent COVID-19. The donor label of this sample is uncertain. The chain's CDR3 is CASSQDLRLGTEAFF. DNA of the CDR3: TGCGCCAGCAGCCAAGACTTAAGACTCGGCACTGAAGCTTTCTTT.